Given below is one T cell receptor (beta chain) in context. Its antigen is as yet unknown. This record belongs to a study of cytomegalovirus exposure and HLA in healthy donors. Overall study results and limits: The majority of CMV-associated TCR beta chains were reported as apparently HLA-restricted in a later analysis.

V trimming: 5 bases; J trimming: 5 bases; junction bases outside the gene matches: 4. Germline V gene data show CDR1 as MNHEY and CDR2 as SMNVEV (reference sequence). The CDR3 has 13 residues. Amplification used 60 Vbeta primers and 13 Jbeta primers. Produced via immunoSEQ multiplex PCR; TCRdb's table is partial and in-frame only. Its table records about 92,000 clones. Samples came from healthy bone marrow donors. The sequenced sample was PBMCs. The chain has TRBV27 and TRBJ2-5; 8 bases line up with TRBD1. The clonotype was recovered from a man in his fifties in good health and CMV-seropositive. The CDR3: CASSPRTGETQYF. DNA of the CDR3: TGTGCCAGCAGTCCTCGGACAGGGGAGACCCAGTACTTC.